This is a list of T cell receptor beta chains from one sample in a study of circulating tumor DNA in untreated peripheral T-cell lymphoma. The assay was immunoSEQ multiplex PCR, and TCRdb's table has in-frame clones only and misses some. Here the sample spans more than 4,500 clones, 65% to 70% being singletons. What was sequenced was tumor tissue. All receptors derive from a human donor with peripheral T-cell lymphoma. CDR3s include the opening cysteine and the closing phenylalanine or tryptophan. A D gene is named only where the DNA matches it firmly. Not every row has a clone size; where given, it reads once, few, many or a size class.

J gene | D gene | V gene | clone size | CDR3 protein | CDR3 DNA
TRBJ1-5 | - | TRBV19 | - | CASSAQRVSNQPQHF | TGTGCCAGTAGCGCACAAAGGGTCAGCAATCAGCCCCAGCATTTT
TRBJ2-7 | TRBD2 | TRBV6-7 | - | CASSYQGLAHYEQYF | TGTGCCAGCAGTTACCAGGGACTAGCTCATTACGAGCAGTACTTC
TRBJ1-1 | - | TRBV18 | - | CASSPLRANTEAFF | TGTGCCAGCTCACCTCTCAGGGCGAACACTGAAGCTTTCTTT
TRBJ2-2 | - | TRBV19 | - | CASSSGAGYTGELFF | TGTGCCAGTTCATCCGGGGCAGGGTACACCGGGGAGCTGTTTTTT
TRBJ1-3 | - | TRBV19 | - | CASSLQGSGNTIYF | TGTGCCAGTAGCCTACAGGGTAGTGGAAACACCATATATTTT
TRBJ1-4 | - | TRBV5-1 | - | CASTFSGWGDEKLFF | TGCGCCAGCACCTTTTCGGGCTGGGGAGATGAAAAACTGTTTTTT
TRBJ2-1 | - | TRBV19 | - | CASSSGNYNEQFF | TGTGCCAGTAGTAGCGGGAACTACAATGAGCAGTTCTTC
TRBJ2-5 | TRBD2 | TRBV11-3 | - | CASSLGLAERETQYF | TGTGCCAGCAGCCTAGGACTAGCGGAGAGGGAGACCCAGTACTTC
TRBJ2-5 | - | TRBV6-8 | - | CASSGTYQETQYF | TGTGCCAGCAGTGGGACTTACCAAGAGACCCAGTACTTC
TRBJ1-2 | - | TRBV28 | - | CASSPVHGRSGYTF | TGTGCCAGCAGTCCAGTGCATGGGAGAAGTGGCTACACCTTC
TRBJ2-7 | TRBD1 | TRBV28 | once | CASSSYRDRGFRVASNEQYF | TGTGCCAGCAGTTCGTACCGGGACAGGGGTTTTCGGGTGGCCTCTAACGAGCAGTACTTC
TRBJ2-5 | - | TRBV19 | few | CASTGGDAQETQYF | TGTGCCAGTACCGGAGGGGATGCCCAAGAGACCCAGTACTTC
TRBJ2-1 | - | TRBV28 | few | CASSLITSSYNEQFF | TGTGCCAGCAGTTTAATTACGAGCTCCTACAATGAGCAGTTCTTC
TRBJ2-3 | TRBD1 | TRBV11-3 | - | CASRKPGQGADTQYF | TGTGCCAGCAGAAAGCCGGGACAGGGAGCAGATACGCAGTATTTT
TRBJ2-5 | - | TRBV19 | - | CASSIDRRTQYF | TGTGCCAGTAGTATAGATCGTAGGACCCAGTACTTC
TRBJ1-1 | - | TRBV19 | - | CASSIGVNTEAFF | TGTGCCAGTAGTATCGGAGTGAACACTGAAGCTTTCTTT
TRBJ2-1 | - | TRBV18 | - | CASSPFQARESEQFF | TGTGCCAGCTCACCATTTCAAGCTAGGGAAAGTGAGCAGTTCTTC
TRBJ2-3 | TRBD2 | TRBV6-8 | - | CASSYGMRGSADTQYF | TGTGCCAGCAGTTACGGTATGCGCGGGAGTGCAGATACGCAGTATTTT
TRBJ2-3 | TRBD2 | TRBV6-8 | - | CAISVYEREATDTQYF | TGTGCCATCAGTGTATATGAGCGGGAGGCCACAGATACGCAGTATTTT
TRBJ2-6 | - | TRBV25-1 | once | CASSDPHSGANVLTF | TGTGCCAGCAGTGATCCACACTCTGGGGCCAACGTCCTGACTTTC
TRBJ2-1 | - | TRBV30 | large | CAWSAGNEQFF | TGTGCCTGGAGTGCAGGAAATGAGCAGTTCTTC
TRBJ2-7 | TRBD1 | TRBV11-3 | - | CASRDSRDRTFHEQYF | TGTGCCAGCAGGGATTCCCGGGACAGGACCTTTCACGAGCAGTACTTC
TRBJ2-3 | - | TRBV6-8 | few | CASSDSDSGDTQYF | TGTGCCAGCAGTGATAGCGACTCCGGAGATACGCAGTATTTT
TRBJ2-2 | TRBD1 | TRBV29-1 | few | CSVIQGAQGGELFF | TGCAGCGTTATACAGGGGGCACAGGGCGGGGAGCTGTTTTTT
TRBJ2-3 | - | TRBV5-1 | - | CASSRTGEPGDTQYF | TGCGCCAGCAGCCGGACTGGGGAACCGGGAGATACGCAGTATTTT
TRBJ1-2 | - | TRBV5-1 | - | CASSSDGNVYGYTF | TGCGCCAGCAGCTCGGACGGGAATGTCTATGGCTACACCTTC
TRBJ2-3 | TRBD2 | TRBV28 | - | CASSLLAGAKDTQYF | TGTGCCAGCAGCCTTCTAGCGGGAGCAAAAGATACGCAGTATTTT
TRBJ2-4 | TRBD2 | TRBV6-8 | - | CASSYSIASGSGENIQYF | TGTGCCAGCAGTTACTCTATCGCTAGCGGGAGCGGTGAAAACATTCAGTACTTC
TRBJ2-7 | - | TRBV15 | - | CATSRGRNSYEQYF | TGTGCCACCAGCAGAGGAAGAAATTCCTACGAGCAGTACTTC